This TCR beta chain was captured by sequencing in a study of beta chain features in type 1 diabetes. CD45RO/CCR7/CD25/CD127/CD95/CD27 separated CD4+ naive, central memory, regulatory and stem cell-like memory cells by sorting. Sequenced material consisted of expressed TCRB transcripts (all of the isolated RNA was reverse transcribed). Assay used: immunoSEQ multiplex PCR; TCRdb lists only in-frame clones, some missing. The data contain more than 300,000 clones, approximately 16% of them singletons. About this clone: The junction departs from germline at one end; a sequencing error may be responsible. Distinct nucleotide sequences in the sample also encode this CDR3.

The CDR3 covers 13 residues. CDR1 is PRHDT, CDR2 FYEKMQ, per germline (reference sequence). What was sequenced was naive CD4+ T cells from blood. The chain combines TRBV13 with TRBJ2-7; D not certain. This clonotype originated in a young woman in good health. The CDR3 spells CASSFRVSYEQYF. The CDR3 coding sequence is TGTGCCAGCAGCTTCCGGGTATCCTATGAGCAGTACTTC.